This TCR beta chain was observed in a study of T cells in Graves' hyperthyroidism and ophthalmopathy (dated by TCRdb to the late 2010s). For the study in its entirety: Peripheral blood was sampled at the time of initial diagnosis, prior to any treatment. In addition, the study compared T-cell repertoires in thyroid tissue and in blood from roughly 6 Graves' hyperthyroidism patients. The approximately 90 discovery patients were divided at random into training and test sets in a 7:3 ratio. Following sampling, methimazole starting at 30 mg daily was given to hyperthyroidism patients, and high-dose intravenous methylprednisolone was given to ophthalmopathy patients. A discovery cohort of 95 to 100 patients, roughly 40 with Graves' ophthalmopathy and 55 to 60 with stable Graves' hyperthyroidism, was used to find distinguishing TCR V-J signatures. The paper describes TCR Vbeta CDR3 sequencing of 130 to 150 peripheral blood samples, made up of 40 to 45 ophthalmopathy patients, around 73 hyperthyroidism patients and 17 progressor patients. Prospective prediction of ophthalmopathy was tested in an independent validation cohort consisting of under 20 hyperthyroidism patients and over 15 patients who later progressed to ophthalmopathy.

The TCR beta CDR3 regions were amplified from the RNA transcripts. A first-round RT-PCR of the TCR CDR3 used the HTBI primer set with the Qiagen OneStep RT-PCR kit. The libraries were constructed in a second round of multiplex PCR and then size-selected and purified. Paired-end sequencing of the libraries was performed with 100 bp reads on an Illumina HiSeq2000. The original pipeline was this. SOAPnuke was used to process the raw data, removing reads that contained adapters or uncalled bases, had a mean Phred below 15, or lacked an exact match to the constant primer or identifier. COPE v1.2.5 was used to merge the high-quality paired reads, and each unique nucleotide sequence was defined as a clonotype. Clonotypes were aligned to IMGT TRBV, TRBD and TRBJ reference segments using MiTCR v1.1. The analysis included only V-J combinations with a frequency above 0.0001, which together covered more than 98% of the repertoires. The TCS score was defined as the ratio of F50 (clonal expansion) to E x V (chaos), calculated using BLOSUM62-based TCRdist between CDR3 peptides within each V-J. Welch's t-statistics and random forest reduced approximately 520 V-J features to roughly 13, which were used in a naive Bayes classifier (R e1071). TCRdb took the public reads, trimmed them with fastp at Q25, ran MiXCR for clone calling and kept in-frame beta chains. One record per CDR3 amino acid sequence lists the most common genes and DNA. These V and J calls rely on TCRdb rather than the paper's analysis. For this sample there are 600,000 or so distinct CDR3 sequences; roughly 16% appear just once. The ten biggest clones cover approximately 3.9% of the sample.

Stable Graves' hyperthyroidism was defined as no progression to ophthalmopathy during 18 months of follow-up. Hyperthyroidism patients were aged 18 to 65 years and newly diagnosed, with disease duration of less than 2 months. Any patient with an uncontrolled infection, another autoimmune disease, pregnancy or lactation was excluded. Diagnoses relied on clinical symptoms, serum thyroxine and TRAb, thyroid ultrasound and orbital computed tomography. Ficoll-Paque density gradient centrifugation was used to isolate PBMCs from around 10 ml of fresh peripheral blood. Trizol reagent was used to extract total RNA, and RNA quality was then checked on an Agilent 2100 Bioanalyzer. The CDR3 starts with the cysteine, ends with the phenylalanine, and has 15 residues. The entry retains the CDR3 DNA only, 45 bases that are in frame from base 1. As encoded in the germline V gene, CDR1 is SGHNT while CDR2 is YENEEA.

In regard to this clonotype: Its binding antigen is unknown. Germline and junction disagree at one end, which may indicate a read error.

Broad study findings and their caveats: In validation, the model predicted progression to ophthalmopathy with approximately 71% sensitivity and roughly 75% specificity, a median of about 6 months before onset. No statistical method was used to fix the sample size in advance, and group allocation was not hidden from the investigators. In cross-validation, a model built on a 13 V-J signature told ophthalmopathy apart from stable hyperthyroidism with under 90% sensitivity and about 81% specificity, and in testing the same model reached 80%/75%. Most expanded thyroid clonotypes (frequency above 0.001) were also detected in blood, a finding suggesting that blood repertoires may reflect thyroid immune responses.

Specimen: blood. The chain couples TRBV11-3 to TRBJ2-1; the D gene identity is not certain. The clonotype originates from a woman aged 25 to 39 with Graves' hyperthyroidism. CDR3 sequence: CASSFGRSAYNEQLF. The sequence in DNA is TGTGCCAGCAGTTTTGGAAGGTCGGCCTACAATGAGCAGCTCTTC. The full variable domain, completed from the reference TRBV11-3 and TRBJ2-1 proteins outside the CDR3, reads EAGVVQSPRYKIIEKKQPVAFWCNPISGHNTLYWYLQNLGQGPELLIRYENEEAVDDSQLPKDRFSAERLKGVDSTLKIQPAELGDSAVYLCASSFGRSAYNEQLFGPGTRLTVL.